The present entry profiles one T cell receptor (beta chain) with its context. Its specificity is unknown. Trimming cost V 1 base and J 6 bases; bases outside gene matches: 7. CDR1 is LGHDT and CDR2 is YNNKEL in the germline V gene (reference sequence). The CDR3 has 16 amino acids. This entry belongs to a study of T cell responses to AZD1222 COVID-19 vaccine. General study points: Regions 160-218 and 743-854 dominated among vaccine-associated CD4 TCRs spanning spike.

Only in-frame clones appear in the TCRdb table, and some are missing; sequencing was by immunoSEQ multiplex PCR. The table lists about 140,000 clones, 92% of them singletons, with approximately 3.4% in the top ten. The material was peripheral blood, obtained on day 0 of AZD1222 vaccination. The chain carries TRBV3-1 (or the pseudogene TRBV3-2) and TRBJ1-3, with 9 bases fitting TRBD1. This sequence originates from an adult in good health. In nucleotides, the CDR3 is TGTGCCAGCAGCCAAGCCACAGGGGGCGCGGAAAACACCATATATTTT. It encodes CASSQATGGAENTIYF.